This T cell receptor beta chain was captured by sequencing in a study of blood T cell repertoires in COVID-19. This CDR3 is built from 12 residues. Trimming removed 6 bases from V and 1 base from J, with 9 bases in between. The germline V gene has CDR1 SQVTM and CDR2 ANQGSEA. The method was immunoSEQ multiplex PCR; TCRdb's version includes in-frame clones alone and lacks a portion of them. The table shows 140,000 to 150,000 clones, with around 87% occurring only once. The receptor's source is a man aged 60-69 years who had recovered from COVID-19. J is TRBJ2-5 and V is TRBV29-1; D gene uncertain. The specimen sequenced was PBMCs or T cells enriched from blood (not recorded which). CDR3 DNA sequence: TGCAGCGTCCTGGGCCCCCAAGAGACCCAGTACTTC. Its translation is CSVLGPQETQYF.